The source of this TCR beta chain is a study of blood T cells in healthy people across ages. Overall study context: There was about one barcoded beta molecule captured by template switching per two T cells.

Drawing of peripheral blood yielded roughly 10 milliliters from each donor. Researchers isolated at least 6 million PBMCs per sample. The total RNA that was extracted per sample amounted to at least 5 micrograms. CDR3 length: 16 amino acids. Germline loops: CDR1 SGHRS, CDR2 YFSETQ. The V end was cut by 0 bases, the J end by 3 bases, with 13 bases between. The use of a sample-barcoded 5' primer and a J-beta primer mix characterized a second PCR of roughly 7 to 12 cycles. TCRdb reanalysed the 5' RACE reads using MiXCR and keeps one entry per CDR3 protein. The repertoire holds 700,000 or so distinct CDR3 sequences, with 40% to 45% as singletons.

The V call is TRBV5-1, the J call TRBJ2-1; D is possibly TRBD1 or TRBD2 (7 bases each). The sequence was obtained from a man older than 75 in good health. The specimen sequenced was blood. CDR3 amino acids: CASSLAGRTGYNEQFF. Written as DNA, the CDR3 is TGCGCCAGCAGCTTGGCCGGGAGGACAGGCTACAATGAGCAGTTCTTC.